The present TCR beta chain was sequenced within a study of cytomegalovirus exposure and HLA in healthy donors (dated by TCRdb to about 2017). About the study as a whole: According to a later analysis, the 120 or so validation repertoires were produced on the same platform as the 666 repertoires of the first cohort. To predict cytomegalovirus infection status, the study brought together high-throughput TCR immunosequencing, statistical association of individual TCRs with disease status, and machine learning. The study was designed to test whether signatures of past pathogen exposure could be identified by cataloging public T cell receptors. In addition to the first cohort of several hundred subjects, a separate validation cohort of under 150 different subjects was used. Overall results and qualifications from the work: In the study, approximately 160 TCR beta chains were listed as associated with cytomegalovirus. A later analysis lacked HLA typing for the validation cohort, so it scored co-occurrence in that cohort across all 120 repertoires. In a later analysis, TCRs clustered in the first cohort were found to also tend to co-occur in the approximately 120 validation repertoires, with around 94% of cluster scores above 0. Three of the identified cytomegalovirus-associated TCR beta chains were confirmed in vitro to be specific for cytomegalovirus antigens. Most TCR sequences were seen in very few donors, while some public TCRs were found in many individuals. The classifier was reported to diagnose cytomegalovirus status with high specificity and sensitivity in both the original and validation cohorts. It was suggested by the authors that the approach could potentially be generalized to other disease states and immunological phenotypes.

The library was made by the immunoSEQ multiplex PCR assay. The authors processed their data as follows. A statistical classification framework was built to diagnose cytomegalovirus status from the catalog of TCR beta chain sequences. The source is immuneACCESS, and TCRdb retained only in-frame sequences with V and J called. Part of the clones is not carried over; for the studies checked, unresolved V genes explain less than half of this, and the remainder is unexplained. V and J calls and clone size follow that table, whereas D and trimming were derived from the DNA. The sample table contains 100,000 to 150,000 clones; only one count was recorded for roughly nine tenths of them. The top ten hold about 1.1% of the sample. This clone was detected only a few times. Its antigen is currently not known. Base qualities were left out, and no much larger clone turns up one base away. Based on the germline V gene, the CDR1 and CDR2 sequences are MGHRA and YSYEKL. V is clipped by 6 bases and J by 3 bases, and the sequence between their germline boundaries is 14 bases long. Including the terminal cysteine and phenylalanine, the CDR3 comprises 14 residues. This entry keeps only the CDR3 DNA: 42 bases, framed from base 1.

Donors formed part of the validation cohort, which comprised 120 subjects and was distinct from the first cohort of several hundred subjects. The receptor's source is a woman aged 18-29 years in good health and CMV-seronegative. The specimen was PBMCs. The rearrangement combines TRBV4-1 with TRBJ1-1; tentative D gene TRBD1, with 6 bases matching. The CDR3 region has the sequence CASRSIRQDTEAFF. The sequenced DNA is TGCGCCAGCAGATCAATCAGACAGGACACTGAAGCTTTCTTT.